This T cell receptor (beta chain) was sequenced for a study of identical twins. TCRdb reanalysed the 5' RACE reads using MiXCR and keeps one entry per CDR3 protein. The table includes roughly 1.6 million distinct CDR3 sequences, about 32% detected once. This clonotype was detected a few times. V shed 9 bases and J 0 bases; nucleotides not matched to a gene: 7. The CDR3 has 17 residues. Germline values: CDR1 SNHLY, CDR2 FYNNEI. The gene calls are TRBV2 and TRBJ2-1; 14 nucleotides match TRBD2. The sequenced sample was cord blood. The clonotype originates from a newborn girl in good health. CDR3 protein: CARTRLAGGSSYNEQFF. The DNA of the CDR3 is TGTGCCAGGACCAGACTAGCGGGGGGGAGCTCCTACAATGAGCAGTTCTTC.